One sample yielded the 19 T cell receptor beta chains listed below, sequenced in a study of cytomegalovirus exposure and HLA in healthy donors. TCRdb's copy holds only in-frame clones and misses some; the assay was immunoSEQ multiplex PCR. Of about 130,000 clones listed, roughly 87% are singletons. The sample consisted of PBMCs. The receptors originated from a woman under 30 in good health and CMV-seronegative.

This clone appeared once. The chain joins TRBV5-4 to TRBJ2-3, with 9 bases aligning to TRBD1. The length of the CDR3 is 14 residues. After removal of 3 bases from V and 6 bases from J, the junction contained 5 bases not matched to a gene. Germline CDR1 and CDR2: SGHNT and YYREEE (reference sequence). CDR3 nucleotides: TGTGCCAGCAGCTCAAGACAGGGGGAGGATACGCAGTATTTT. Amino acid sequence: CASSSRQGEDTQYF.

The DNA of the CDR3 is TGTGCCAGCAGCCCAGGAGGAGTAGCGGGAGATACCGGGGAGCTGTTTTTT. This sequence encodes CASSPGGVAGDTGELFF. The V call is TRBV4-2, the J call TRBJ2-2; 9 positions match TRBD2. V was clipped by 4 bases and J by 5 bases; unmatched bases: 11. In germline, CDR1 is LGHNA, CDR2 YNFKEQ. CDR3 size: 17 residues.

The J gene is TRBJ2-7, the V gene TRBV4-3; no reliable D call. The CDR3 length is 15 residues. The ends were cut back, 2 bases at V and 2 bases at J, with 13 bases in the middle. Per the germline V gene, CDR1 is LGHNA and CDR2 is YSLEER. DNA for the CDR3: TGCGCCAGCAGCCAACGGTACGAGGAAACCTACGAGCAGTACTTC. It translates to CASSQRYEETYEQYF.

V and J are TRBV27 and TRBJ2-5, with 10 bases lining up with TRBD1. This CDR3 has 14 amino acids. Germline CDR1 is MNHEY and CDR2 is SMNVEV (reference sequence). With V trimmed by 5 bases and J by 5 bases, 5 bases remained unmatched. Here the CDR3 DNA reads TGTGCCAGCAGTCCCGACAGGGGGCTCGAGACCCAGTACTTC. It is translated as CASSPDRGLETQYF.

The chain joins TRBV7-9 to TRBJ2-1; the match to TRBD2 covers 7 bases. This CDR3 comprises 16 residues. Germline V lookup: CDR1 SEHNR, CDR2 FQNEAQ (reference sequence). Losses at the gene ends were 5 bases for V and 3 bases for J; bases not matched to a gene: 10. The CDR3 DNA reads TGTGCCAGCAGCCGACCGGTGGCTAGCGGCTACAATGAGCAGTTCTTC. Amino acids: CASSRPVASGYNEQFF.

The V and J genes are TRBV5-1 and TRBJ2-3; 14 bases agree with TRBD2. Germline CDR1 SGHRS, CDR2 YFSETQ. The length of the CDR3 is 17 residues. Trimming cost V 4 bases and J 2 bases; bases outside gene matches: 6. CDR3 amino acids: CASSPGTSGGFTDTQYF. The CDR3 DNA follows: TGCGCCAGCAGCCCAGGGACTAGCGGGGGCTTCACAGATACGCAGTATTTT.

The rearrangement uses TRBV18 and TRBJ2-2, with TRBD2 identical over 8 bases. CDR3 length: 17 residues. The V gene's germline CDR1 is KGHSH and CDR2 LQKENI. Losses at the gene ends were 6 bases for V and 2 bases for J; bases not matched to a gene: 11. CDR3 in DNA: TGTGCCAGCTCTCCCAACCTCGCGGGAGGTAACACCGGGGAGCTGTTTTTT. It specifies CASSPNLAGGNTGELFF. Full variable domain (outside the CDR3, taken from reference TRBV18 and TRBJ2-2): NAGVMQNPRHLVRRRGQEARLRCSPMKGHSHVYWYRQLPEEGLKFMVYLQKENIIDESGMPKERFSAEFPKEGPSILRIQQVVRGDSAAYFCASSPNLAGGNTGELFFGEGSRLTVL.

V gene TRBV5-1 combines with J gene TRBJ2-5; TRBD2 is a possible D gene (6 bases). V lost 4 bases to trimming and J lost 2 bases, with 9 bases between them. The CDR3 has 13 amino acids. Germline CDR1 and CDR2: SGHRS and YFSETQ. CDR3 sequence (DNA): TGCGCCAGCAGCGGGAGGACTCAAGAGACCCAGTACTTC. This codes for CASSGRTQETQYF. The whole variable domain, filled in from reference TRBV5-1 and TRBJ2-5, reads KAGVTQTPRYLIKTRGQQVTLSCSPISGHRSVSWYQQTPGQGLQFLFEYFSETQRNKGNFPGRFSGRQFSNSRSEMNVSTLELGDSALYLCASSGRTQETQYFGPGTRLLVL.

This sequence joins TRBV6-6 and TRBJ2-2; D is undetermined. V lost 2 bases and J lost 3, with 7 bases in between. The length of the CDR3 is 14 residues. Germline CDR1 reads MNHNY; CDR2 reads SVGAGI (reference sequence). CDR3 amino acids: CASSYPRDTGELFF. Written as DNA, the CDR3 is TGTGCCAGCAGTTACCCCCGGGACACCGGGGAGCTGTTTTTT.

A word on this clone: Additional DNA sequences in this sample encode the identical CDR3. The J gene is TRBJ2-7, the V gene TRBV5-6; possibly TRBD2 for D (5 bases). Trimming shortened V by 2 bases and J by 0 bases, and 9 bases separated the two germline ends. Germline values: CDR1 SGHDT, CDR2 YYEEEE. This CDR3 comprises 14 residues. The DNA for the CDR3 is TGTGCCAGCAGCTTAAGCGGAAGCTCCTACGAGCAGTACTTC. Protein: CASSLSGSSYEQYF.

V and J are TRBV5-1 and TRBJ2-2; the match to TRBD2 covers 12 bases. The CDR3 covers 17 residues. Germline V gives CDR1 SGHRS, CDR2 YFSETQ. Losses at the gene ends were 4 bases for V and 4 bases for J; bases not matched to a gene: 8. The CDR3 DNA reads TGCGCCAGCAGCCCTGGACTAGCGGGGCCAAGCACCGGGGAGCTGTTTTTT. It specifies CASSPGLAGPSTGELFF.

The chain uses TRBV6-1 and TRBJ2-7, with 8 nucleotides matching TRBD1. The junction had 9 bases not matched to a gene; V was cut back by 6 bases and J by 5 bases. The germline gives CDR1 MNHNS, CDR2 SASEGT. The CDR3 has 14 amino acids. The DNA for the CDR3 is TGTGCCAGCAGGGGGACAGGCAACATCCACGAGCAGTACTTC. Protein product: CASRGTGNIHEQYF.

The chain combines TRBV15 with TRBJ1-5; D might be TRBD1 (6 bases). The CDR3 is 16 residues long. V lost 0 bases to trimming and J lost 4 bases, with 13 bases between them. Germline V lookup: CDR1 LNHNV, CDR2 YYDKDF (reference sequence). The CDR3 DNA follows: TGTGCCACCAGCAGAGATCTAGGGACAAAGAATCAGCCCCAGCATTTT. Translating gives CATSRDLGTKNQPQHF.

This rearrangement joins TRBV29-1 to TRBJ1-1; 8 nucleotides match TRBD1. V lost 2 bases to trimming and J lost 5 bases; unmatched junction nucleotides: 4. The CDR3 covers 13 residues. Per germline, CDR1 SQVTM and CDR2 ANQGSEA. Here the CDR3 reads CSVESGQGTEAFF. In DNA form, the CDR3 reads TGCAGCGTTGAATCCGGACAGGGAACTGAAGCTTTCTTT.

The chain couples TRBV5-6 to TRBJ2-3; TRBD1 is a possible D gene (5 bases). Germline-derived CDR1 and CDR2 are SGHDT and YYEEEE. This CDR3 contains 12 residues. With 1 base removed from V and 13 bases from J, the gap between germline ends came to 13 bases. CDR3 loop: CASSLTRVDEYF. DNA of the CDR3: TGTGCCAGCAGCTTGACCAGGGTGGACGAGTATTTT.

The chain has TRBV7-9 and TRBJ2-2; 8 bases match TRBD2. V dropped 3 bases and J dropped 5; count of bases not matched to a gene: 5. This CDR3 has 15 residues. Germline V lookup: CDR1 SEHNR, CDR2 FQNEAQ (reference sequence). This chain's CDR3 is CASSLAGGSTGELFF. DNA of the CDR3: TGTGCCAGCAGCTTGGCGGGAGGTAGTACCGGGGAGCTGTTTTTT. Filled out from reference TRBV7-9 and TRBJ2-2, the complete variable domain reads DTGVSQNPRHKITKRGQNVTFRCDPISEHNRLYWYRQTLGQGPEFLTYFQNEAQLEKSRLLSDRFSAERPKGSFSTLEIQRTEQGDSAMYLCASSLAGGSTGELFFGEGSRLTVL.

This rearrangement joins TRBV10-3 to TRBJ2-7, with 14 bases matching TRBD2. This CDR3 comprises 15 residues. Germline trimming cut 3 bases from V and 8 bases from J; bases unmatched to any gene: 6. Germline values: CDR1 ENHRY, CDR2 SYGVKD. This CDR3 is CAISDPGLAGVQQYF. In nucleotides, the CDR3 is TGTGCCATCAGTGACCCGGGACTAGCGGGAGTGCAGCAGTACTTC.

CDR3 nucleotides: TGTGCCAGCAGAGAACAGGGGGACCTGAACACCGGGGAGCTGTTTTTT. It encodes CASREQGDLNTGELFF. The chain combines TRBV6-1 with TRBJ2-2; 8 bases are a match to TRBD1. The germline CDR1 and CDR2 sequences are MNHNS and SASEGT. The CDR3 runs to 16 residues. V was clipped by 6 bases and J by 1 base; unmatched bases: 7.

The chain uses TRBV28 and TRBJ1-5; D unresolved. The CDR3 extends over 16 amino acids. V shed 2 bases and J shed 3 bases, with 14 bases lying between them. Germline V gene data show CDR1 as MDHEN and CDR2 as SYDVKM. The CDR3 reads CASSLGGMNHNQPQHF. CDR3 nucleotide sequence: TGTGCCAGCAGTTTAGGAGGGATGAACCACAATCAGCCCCAGCATTTT.